This section outlines one TCR beta chain sequence together with its context. Sequenced material consisted of expressed TCRB transcripts (all of the isolated RNA was reverse transcribed). Generated by immunoSEQ multiplex PCR, the TCRdb table keeps only in-frame clones and is missing some. The sample carries 900,000 or so clones, under 20% recorded once. This entry is derived from a study of beta chain features in type 1 diabetes. The CDR3 is 13 residues long. Germline V gene data show CDR1 as MDHEN and CDR2 as SYDVKM. The V end lost 6 bases, the J end lost 3 bases, and 12 bases lay between the germline ends.

Material for sequencing was naive CD4+ T cells from blood. This TCR was sampled from a woman in her late teens or twenties in good health. The chain recombines TRBV28 with TRBJ2-7, with a weak D call TRBD1 (6 bases). CDR3 loop: CASRLQGNYEQYF. The DNA for the CDR3 is TGTGCCAGCAGACTACAGGGAAACTACGAGCAGTACTTC.